The 2 T cell receptor beta chains given below trace back to one sample, sequenced in a study of OX40 agonist ivuxolimab in advanced cancers. Produced via immunoSEQ multiplex PCR; TCRdb's table is partial and in-frame only. The table shows 50,000 or so clones, with 86% occurring only once. Here the sequenced sample was CD4+ or CD8+ T cells sorted from blood, taken in a trial of the OX40 agonist ivuxolimab. The receptors come from an adult with an advanced solid tumor such as melanoma, head and neck, liver or kidney cancer.

The chain links TRBV29-1 to TRBJ1-1; D remains unclear. CDR1 is SQVTM and CDR2 is ANQGSEA in the germline V gene. The V gene lost 0 bases and the J gene lost 5 bases, with 13 bases spanning the gap. The CDR3 has 14 amino acids. CDR3 sequence: CSVEEGLRGTEAFF. The CDR3 bases are TGCAGCGTTGAAGAAGGACTCCGAGGAACTGAAGCTTTCTTT.

Details on this clone: Other DNA sequences within the sample encode an identical CDR3. The chain uses TRBV6-5 and TRBJ1-1, with 7 positions matching TRBD1. Per germline, CDR1 MNHEY and CDR2 SVGAGI. The CDR3 extends over 13 amino acids. V shed 4 bases and J 5 bases; nucleotides not matched to a gene: 4. As DNA, the CDR3 is TGTGCCAGCAGTTCCACAGGGGATACTGAAGCTTTCTTT. It codes for CASSSTGDTEAFF.